Below are 27 T cell receptor beta chains sequenced from a single sample in a study of identical twins. Each CDR3 protein gets one entry after TCRdb re-called the 5' RACE reads with MiXCR. The sample records more than 1.5 million distinct CDR3 sequences, under 35% being singletons. Input material: cord blood. The receptors derive from a newborn girl in good health.

Only a few counts were recorded for this clonotype. The V call is TRBV2, the J call TRBJ2-5, with D uncertain. Germline values: CDR1 SNHLY, CDR2 FYNNEI. CDR3 length: 15 amino acids. V was trimmed by 4 bases and J by 3 bases, leaving 15 bases between them. CDR3 nucleotide sequence: TGTGCCAGCAGTGTGATGGGCGTTGGGAAAGAGACCCAGTACTTC. Its protein product is CASSVMGVGKETQYF.

This chain uses TRBV14 with TRBJ2-7; TRBD2 matches at 11 bases. The germline V gene has CDR1 SGHDN and CDR2 FVKESK. This CDR3 region has 17 residues. Germline trimming cut 5 bases from V and 7 bases from J; bases unmatched to any gene: 16. CDR3 coding DNA: TGTGCCAGCAGCGAAGGACTAGCGGGCTTCTCCTACAATGAGCAGTACTTC. It yields the protein CASSEGLAGFSYNEQYF. Combining the CDR3 with reference TRBV14 and TRBJ2-7 gives the whole variable domain EAGVTQFPSHSVIEKGQTVTLRCDPISGHDNLYWYRRVMGKEIKFLLHFVKESKQDESGMPNNRFLAERTGGTYSTLKVQPAELEDSGVYFCASSEGLAGFSYNEQYFGPGTRLTVT.

The rearrangement links TRBV11-2 to TRBJ2-1; 8 bases map to TRBD2. The germline gives CDR1 SGHAT, CDR2 FQNNGV. V trimming: 1 base; J trimming: 1 base; junction bases outside the gene matches: 3. The CDR3 extends over 16 amino acids. The CDR3 bases are TGTGCCAGCAGCTTAGCCGGGACTAGGTCCTACAATGAGCAGTTCTTC. Translated: CASSLAGTRSYNEQFF.

The gene calls are TRBV7-9 and TRBJ2-5; D unresolved. Germline V CDR1 and CDR2: SEHNR, FQNEAQ (reference sequence). The CDR3 has 16 residues. V lost 4 bases and J 1 base, leaving 16 bases between the germline ends. The CDR3 coding sequence is TGTGCCAGCAGCTCTTACTTGGGGTTTTTCCAAGAGACCCAGTACTTC. Translation: CASSSYLGFFQETQYF.

This clonotype has a handful of counts. The V call is TRBV29-1, the J call TRBJ2-1; unclear D gene. Per germline, CDR1 SQVTM and CDR2 ANQGSEA. The CDR3 spans 17 residues. V lost 0 bases and J lost 3, with 18 bases in between. The DNA for the CDR3 is TGCAGCGTTGAAGATTGGTTTGGGGATTTTCTCTACAATGAGCAGTTCTTC. Translation gives CSVEDWFGDFLYNEQFF.

V usage is TRBV6-5 and J usage is TRBJ2-1; maybe TRBD2 (6 bases). V gave up 5 bases and J gave up 2 bases, with 16 bases separating them. The CDR3 extends over 16 amino acids. Looked up from germline, CDR1 is MNHEY and CDR2 is SVGAGI. CDR3 loop: CASSRTIERAYNEQFF. In DNA, the CDR3 is TGTGCCAGCAGTCGGACTATAGAGCGTGCCTACAATGAGCAGTTCTTC.

This clonotype showed up just once. This chain joins TRBV20-1 and TRBJ2-1, with 7 bases fitting TRBD2. Looked up from germline, CDR1 is DFQATT and CDR2 is SNEGSKA (reference sequence). This CDR3 spans 13 amino acids. The chain's CDR3 is CSGGRGEWNEQFF. The CDR3 nucleotides are TGCAGCGGGGGGAGGGGAGAATGGAATGAGCAGTTCTTC.

The V call is TRBV29-1, the J call TRBJ2-7; 8 bases are a match to TRBD1. In germline, CDR1 is SQVTM, CDR2 ANQGSEA. CDR3 length: 14 amino acids. V lost 4 bases to trimming and J lost 3 bases; unmatched junction nucleotides: 8. CDR3 sequence: CSVAARTGNYEQYF. The CDR3, as DNA: TGCAGCGTTGCCGCACGGACAGGGAACTACGAGCAGTACTTC.

Of note for this clonotype: Possible read error: a much larger clone is one base away. The chain links TRBV10-3 to TRBJ2-7; possibly TRBD1 or TRBD2 for D (5 bases each). Deletions cut 8 bases from V and 6 bases from J, with 11 bases between. CDR1 is ENHRY, CDR2 SYGVKD, per germline. The CDR3 totals 11 residues. CDR3 in DNA: TGTGCCATCGGGACGGCCTGCGAGCAGTACTTC. It is translated as CAIGTACEQYF.

This clonotype was counted a few times. V gene TRBV6-4 combines with J gene TRBJ1-2; a weak D match, TRBD1 (6 bases). CDR3 size: 13 residues. CDR1 and CDR2 from the germline V gene are MRHNA and SNTAGT. Trimming stripped 6 bases from V and 4 bases from J, with 12 bases between. DNA for the CDR3: TGTGCCAGCAGCCGGACAGACGGCTATGGCTACACCTTC. This encodes CASSRTDGYGYTF.

This clonotype was seen a few times. The V and J genes are TRBV2 and TRBJ1-6; no reliable D call. Germline CDR1 and CDR2: SNHLY and FYNNEI. V was shortened by 8 bases and J by 5 bases, with 16 bases between the two germline ends. The CDR3 is made up of 15 amino acids. CDR3 DNA: TGTGCCAGCCGACTCGACAACTCTAATAATTCACCCCTCCACTTT. Protein product: CASRLDNSNNSPLHF.

The chain carries TRBV19 and TRBJ2-1; 9 bases line up with TRBD2. CDR3 length: 16 amino acids. J was trimmed by 2 bases and V by 4 bases; bases with no gene match: 6. CDR1 is LNHDA and CDR2 is SQIVND in the germline V gene (reference sequence). The CDR3 DNA is TGTGCCAGTAGTAGGCGGGGGGGTATCACCTACAATGAGCAGTTCTTC. It is translated as CASSRRGGITYNEQFF.

This clonotype was observed once. V usage is TRBV3-1 and J usage is TRBJ1-6, with 10 positions matching TRBD1. The CDR3 contains 15 residues. Unmatched junction bases numbered 10, after V lost 8 bases and J lost 9 bases. Germline values: CDR1 LGHDT, CDR2 YNNKEL (reference sequence). The CDR3 sequence is CASLAGTGDSSPLHF. DNA of the CDR3: TGTGCCAGCCTGGCCGGGACAGGGGATAGTTCACCCCTCCACTTT.

The V gene is TRBV12-3 or TRBV12-4, the J gene TRBJ1-5; TRBD1 aligns across 9 bases. CDR3 size: 18 residues. The V and J ends lost 4 bases and 5 bases, in that order; junction bases with no gene match: 15. The chain's CDR3 is CASSSPGQGRWLDQPQHF. The CDR3 DNA reads TGTGCCAGCAGTTCTCCGGGACAGGGTAGATGGTTGGATCAGCCCCAGCATTTT.

This chain connects TRBV7-2 to TRBJ2-3, with 11 positions matching TRBD2. V trimming: 5 bases; J trimming: 5 bases; junction bases outside the gene matches: 9. CDR3 size: 16 residues. CDR1 and CDR2 (germline): SGHTA, FQGNSA. CDR3 amino acids: CASSDPASGGLDTQYF. Here the CDR3 DNA reads TGTGCCAGCAGCGACCCAGCTAGCGGGGGGCTAGATACGCAGTATTTT.

V and J are TRBV29-1 and TRBJ1-1; no reliable D call. CDR3 length equals 13 residues. CDR1 is SQVTM and CDR2 is ANQGSEA in the germline V gene. V lost 3 bases to trimming and J lost 1 base, with 9 bases between them. CDR3 residues: CSVEIWTNTEAFF. The CDR3 coding sequence is TGCAGCGTTGAGATTTGGACGAACACTGAAGCTTTCTTT.

There are a few counts of this clonotype. The chain is built from TRBV13 and TRBJ2-1; D gene ambiguous. This CDR3 is built from 15 residues. Trimming cost V 0 bases and J 3 bases, with 9 bases left between them. Per germline, CDR1 PRHDT and CDR2 FYEKMQ (reference sequence). DNA for the CDR3: TGTGCCAGCAGCTTAGGGCAACCTAACTACAATGAGCAGTTCTTC. Its protein is CASSLGQPNYNEQFF.

V is TRBV20-1 and J is TRBJ1-1, with TRBD1 as a possible D gene (5 bases). The CDR3 covers 14 residues. V shed 5 bases and J shed 1 base, with 14 bases lying between them. Per the germline V gene, CDR1 is DFQATT and CDR2 is SNEGSKA (reference sequence). This CDR3 is CSALKGRPNTEAFF. Written as DNA, the CDR3 is TGCAGTGCTCTTAAGGGGCGCCCGAACACTGAAGCTTTCTTT.

The genes are TRBV12-3 or TRBV12-4 and TRBJ1-2; 10 bases are a match to TRBD1. The CDR3 has 14 amino acids. With V trimmed by 6 bases and J by 6 bases, 7 bases remained unmatched. The CDR3 protein is CASSARQGADGYTF. The DNA for the CDR3 is TGTGCCAGCAGCGCCAGACAGGGGGCGGATGGCTACACCTTC.

A few counts support this clonotype. The chain carries TRBV5-1 and TRBJ1-5; tentatively, D is TRBD1 (6 bases). Trimming left V 4 bases short and J 3 bases short, with 14 bases between. This CDR3 spans 15 amino acids. Germline V lookup: CDR1 SGHRS, CDR2 YFSETQ. The CDR3 DNA reads as TGCGCCAGCAGCCGCGGGACACACCTCAATCAGCCCCAGCATTTT. Protein product: CASSRGTHLNQPQHF.

This clonotype was picked up a small number of times. The gene calls are TRBV6-6 and TRBJ2-3; possible D gene TRBD2, 5 bases. V gave up 4 bases and J gave up 6 bases, with 14 bases separating them. The CDR3 consists of 14 residues. Germline V gene lookup returns CDR1 MNHNY and CDR2 SVGAGI (reference sequence). The CDR3 DNA sequence: TGTGCCAGCAGTTCCCCCGGGCTAGCTGATACGCAGTATTTT. Its translation: CASSSPGLADTQYF.

A few counts support this clonotype. Here the CDR3 reads CASSGRGHGDYEQYF. CDR3 DNA: TGTGCCAGCAGTGGAAGGGGGCATGGTGATTACGAGCAGTACTTC. V gene TRBV6-1 combines with J gene TRBJ2-7; 7 nucleotides agree with TRBD1. Germline CDR1 and CDR2: MNHNS and SASEGT. The CDR3 length is 15 residues. The ends lost 4 bases at V and 4 bases at J; junction bases unmatched: 10.

This clonotype was counted only a few times. This chain connects TRBV20-1 to TRBJ1-2, with 8 bases fitting TRBD1. V shed 2 bases, J shed 4 bases, and the junction held 3 bases outside the gene matches. The germline CDR1 and CDR2 sequences are DFQATT and SNEGSKA (reference sequence). The CDR3 is made up of 13 amino acids. CDR3 sequence reads: CSARQGARYGYTF. Written as DNA, the CDR3 is TGCAGTGCTAGACAGGGGGCGCGCTATGGCTACACCTTC.

The sample holds a few counts of this clonotype. The rearrangement joins TRBV5-1 to TRBJ1-4, with TRBD1 matching 8 bases. V lost 5 bases and J lost 7; bases outside the gene matches: 4. The CDR3 has 13 amino acids. CDR1 is SGHRS, CDR2 YFSETQ, per germline. In DNA form, the CDR3 reads TGCGCCAGCAGGGACAGGGCGGGTGAAAAACTGTTTTTT. Residues: CASRDRAGEKLFF.

CDR3 region: CSVWSSGAQNEQFF. In nucleotides, the CDR3 is TGCAGCGTTTGGAGCAGCGGGGCCCAGAATGAGCAGTTCTTC. The chain joins TRBV29-1 to TRBJ2-1, with 7 positions matching TRBD2. Trimming cost V 5 bases and J 7 bases; bases outside gene matches: 11. CDR1 and CDR2 (germline): SQVTM, ANQGSEA. The CDR3 length is 14 residues.

Here the CDR3 DNA reads TGTGCCAGCAGCTTAATTCCACAGAGAATAGCTAACTATGGCTACACCTTC. Amino acid sequence: CASSLIPQRIANYGYTF. This chain connects TRBV7-2 to TRBJ1-2; no reliable D call. The CDR3 contains 17 residues. The ends were cut back, 2 bases at V and 0 bases at J, with 16 bases in the middle. Germline V gives CDR1 SGHTA, CDR2 FQGNSA. The full variable domain, rest sourced from reference TRBV7-2 and TRBJ1-2, is GAGVSQSPSNKVTEKGKDVELRCDPISGHTALYWYRQSLGQGLEFLIYFQGNSAPDKSGLPSDRFSAERTGGSVSTLTIQRTQQEDSAVYLCASSLIPQRIANYGYTFGSGTRLTVV.

In regard to this clonotype: One junction end does not reproduce the germline sequence, and a read error may be involved. This chain uses TRBV7-2 with TRBJ2-3; D may be TRBD1 (5 bases). The CDR3 is 14 residues long. Germline V gene data show CDR1 as SGHTA and CDR2 as FQGNSA. The CDR3 spells CASSLGGAQDAQYF. The DNA of the CDR3 is TGTGCCAGCAGCTTAGGGGGCGCCCAAGATGCGCAGTATTTT.